This T cell receptor beta chain was sequenced in a study of shared clonotypes between healthy human individuals. Study overall: Donors had three CD4 naive, three CD4 memory, two CD8 naive and one CD8 memory plate apiece. General study results and limits: Few donors restricted represented genetic and exposure-history diversity. Sampling was confined to blood; repertoires within tissues likely differ.

A note on this clone: The antigen is not known.

Assay: immunoSEQ multiplex PCR; the TCRdb copy retains only in-frame clones and omits some. In the table there are about 2,500,000 clones, around 90% of which are singletons. V trimming: 4 bases; J trimming: 4 bases; junction bases outside the gene matches: 5. This CDR3 has 15 residues. Germline lookup yields CDR1 SGHDN and CDR2 FVKESK. The sequencing input was naive CD4+ T cells sorted from blood. Subset defined: CD45RA+ positively selected. The chain is built from TRBV14 and TRBJ2-3; 10 nucleotides match TRBD2. This TCR derives from a man younger than 35 in good health. CDR3 region: CASSPSGRAADTQYF. The CDR3 DNA is TGTGCCAGCAGCCCAAGCGGGAGGGCCGCAGATACGCAGTATTTT.